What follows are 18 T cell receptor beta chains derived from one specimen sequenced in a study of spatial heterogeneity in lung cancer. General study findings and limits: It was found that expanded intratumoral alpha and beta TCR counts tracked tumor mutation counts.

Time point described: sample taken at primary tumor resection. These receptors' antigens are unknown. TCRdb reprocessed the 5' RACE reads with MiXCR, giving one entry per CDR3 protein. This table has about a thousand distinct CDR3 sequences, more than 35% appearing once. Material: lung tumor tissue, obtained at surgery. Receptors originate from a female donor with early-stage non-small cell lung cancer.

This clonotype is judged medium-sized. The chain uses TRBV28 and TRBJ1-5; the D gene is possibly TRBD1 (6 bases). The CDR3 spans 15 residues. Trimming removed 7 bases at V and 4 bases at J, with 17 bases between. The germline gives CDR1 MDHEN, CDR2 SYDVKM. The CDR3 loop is CASKPQGRVNQPQHF. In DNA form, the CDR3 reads TGTGCCAGCAAACCTCAGGGGCGAGTTAATCAGCCCCAGCATTTT.

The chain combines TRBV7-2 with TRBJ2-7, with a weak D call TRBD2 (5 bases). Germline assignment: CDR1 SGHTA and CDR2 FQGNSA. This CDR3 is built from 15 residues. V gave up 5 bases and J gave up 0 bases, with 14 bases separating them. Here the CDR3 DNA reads TGTGCCAGCAGCCTAGGACTCATTTCCTCCTACGAGCAGTACTTC. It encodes CASSLGLISSYEQYF.

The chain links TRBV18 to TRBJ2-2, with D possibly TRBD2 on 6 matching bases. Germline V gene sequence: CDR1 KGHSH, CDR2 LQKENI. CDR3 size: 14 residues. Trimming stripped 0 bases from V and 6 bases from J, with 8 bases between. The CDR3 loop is CASSPPGGSGELFF. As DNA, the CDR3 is TGTGCCAGCTCACCACCTGGAGGGTCCGGGGAGCTGTTTTTT.

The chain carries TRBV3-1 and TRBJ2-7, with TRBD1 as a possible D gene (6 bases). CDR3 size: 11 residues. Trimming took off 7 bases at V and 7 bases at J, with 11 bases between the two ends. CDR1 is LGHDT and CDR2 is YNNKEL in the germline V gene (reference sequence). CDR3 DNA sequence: TGTGCCAGCACCCTAGGGGGAGAGCAGTACTTC. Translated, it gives CASTLGGEQYF.

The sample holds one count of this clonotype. The CDR3 loop is CSVAEGNQPQHF. Here the CDR3 DNA reads TGCAGCGTTGCCGAAGGGAATCAGCCCCAGCATTTT. The chain recombines TRBV29-1 with TRBJ1-5; D unclear. V was clipped by 4 bases and J by 4 bases, with 8 bases between them. This CDR3 region has 12 residues. Germline CDR1 and CDR2: SQVTM and ANQGSEA.

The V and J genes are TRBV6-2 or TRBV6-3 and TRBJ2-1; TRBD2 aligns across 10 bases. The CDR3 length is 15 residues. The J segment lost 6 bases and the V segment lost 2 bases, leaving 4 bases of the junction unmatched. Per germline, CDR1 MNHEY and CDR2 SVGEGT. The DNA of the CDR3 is TGTGCCAGCAGTTACAGGACTAGCGGACTCAATGAGCAGTTCTTC. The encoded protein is CASSYRTSGLNEQFF.

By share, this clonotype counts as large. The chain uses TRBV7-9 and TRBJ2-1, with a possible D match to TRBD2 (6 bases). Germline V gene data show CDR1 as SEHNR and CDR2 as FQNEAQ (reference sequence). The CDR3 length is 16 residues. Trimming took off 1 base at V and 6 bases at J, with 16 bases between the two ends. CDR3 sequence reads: CASSLVGGPGVNEQFF. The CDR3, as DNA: TGTGCCAGCAGCTTAGTCGGGGGACCGGGGGTCAATGAGCAGTTCTTC.

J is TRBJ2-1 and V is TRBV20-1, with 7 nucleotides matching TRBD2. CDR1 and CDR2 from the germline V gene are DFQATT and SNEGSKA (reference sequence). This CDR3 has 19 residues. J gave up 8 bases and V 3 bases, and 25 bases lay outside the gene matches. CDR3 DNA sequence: TGCAGTGCTAGTCTACCTAGCGGAGGCGGAGGGGTTTACATCCATGAGCAGTTCTTC. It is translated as CSASLPSGGGGVYIHEQFF.

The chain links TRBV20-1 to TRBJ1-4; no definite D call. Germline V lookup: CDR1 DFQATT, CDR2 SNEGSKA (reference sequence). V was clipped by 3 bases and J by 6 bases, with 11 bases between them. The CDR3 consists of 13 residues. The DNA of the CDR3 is TGCAGTGCTAGGGACCGCCGGGATGAAAAACTGTTTTTT. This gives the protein CSARDRRDEKLFF.

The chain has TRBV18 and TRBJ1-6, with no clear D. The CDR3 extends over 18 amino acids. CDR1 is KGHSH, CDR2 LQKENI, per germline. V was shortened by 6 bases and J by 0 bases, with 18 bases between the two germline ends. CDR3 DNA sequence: TGTGCCAGCTCCACCGCAGACATTTTCAGCTCCTATAATTCACCCCTCCACTTT. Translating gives CASSTADIFSSYNSPLHF.

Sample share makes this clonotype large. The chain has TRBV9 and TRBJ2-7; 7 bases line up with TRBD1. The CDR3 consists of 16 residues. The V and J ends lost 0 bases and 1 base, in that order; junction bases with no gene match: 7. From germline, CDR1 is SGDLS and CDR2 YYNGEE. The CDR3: CASSVDDRAGSYEQYF. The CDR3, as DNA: TGTGCCAGCAGCGTAGACGACAGGGCTGGGTCCTACGAGCAGTACTTC.

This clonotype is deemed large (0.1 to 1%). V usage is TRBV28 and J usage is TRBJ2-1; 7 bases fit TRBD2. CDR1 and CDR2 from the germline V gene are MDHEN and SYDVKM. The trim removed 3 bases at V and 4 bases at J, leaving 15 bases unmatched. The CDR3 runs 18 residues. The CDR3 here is CASSFLHPGRAGYNEQFF. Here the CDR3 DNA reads TGTGCCAGCAGTTTCCTACACCCGGGGAGGGCGGGGTACAATGAGCAGTTCTTC.

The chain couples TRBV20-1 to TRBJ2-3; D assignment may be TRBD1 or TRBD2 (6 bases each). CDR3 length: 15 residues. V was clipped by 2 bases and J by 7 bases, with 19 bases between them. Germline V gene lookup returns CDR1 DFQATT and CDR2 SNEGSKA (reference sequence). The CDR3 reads CSARPSGSGAYTQYF. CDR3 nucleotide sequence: TGCAGTGCTAGACCCAGTGGATCGGGGGCATATACGCAGTATTTT.

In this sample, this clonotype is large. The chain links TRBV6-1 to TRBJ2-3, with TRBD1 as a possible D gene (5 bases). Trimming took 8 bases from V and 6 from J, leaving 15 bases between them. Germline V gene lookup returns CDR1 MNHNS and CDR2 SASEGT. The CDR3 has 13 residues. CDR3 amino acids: CASLSRGGDTQYF. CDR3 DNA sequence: TGTGCCAGCTTATCTAGGGGTGGGGATACGCAGTATTTT.

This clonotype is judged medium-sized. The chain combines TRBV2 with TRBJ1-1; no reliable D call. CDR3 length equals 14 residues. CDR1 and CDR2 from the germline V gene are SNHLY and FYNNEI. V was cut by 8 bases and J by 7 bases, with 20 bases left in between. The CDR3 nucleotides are TGTGCCAGCTGGGCCCCCGTCCATTTCGATGAAGCTTTCTTT. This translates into CASWAPVHFDEAFF.

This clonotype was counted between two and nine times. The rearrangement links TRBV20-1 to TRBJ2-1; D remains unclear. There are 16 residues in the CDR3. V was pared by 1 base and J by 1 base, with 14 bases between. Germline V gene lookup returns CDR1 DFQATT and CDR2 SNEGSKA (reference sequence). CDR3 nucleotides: TGCAGTGCTAGAGTGTCGTCCCCCGGTTCCTACAATGAGCAGTTCTTC. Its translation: CSARVSSPGSYNEQFF.

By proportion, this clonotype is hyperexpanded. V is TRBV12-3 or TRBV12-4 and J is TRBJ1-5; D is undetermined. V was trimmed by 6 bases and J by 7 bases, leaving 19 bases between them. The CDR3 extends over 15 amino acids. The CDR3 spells CASRSGIGSGQPQHF. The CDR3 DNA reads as TGTGCCAGCAGGAGCGGTATCGGTAGCGGACAGCCCCAGCATTTT.

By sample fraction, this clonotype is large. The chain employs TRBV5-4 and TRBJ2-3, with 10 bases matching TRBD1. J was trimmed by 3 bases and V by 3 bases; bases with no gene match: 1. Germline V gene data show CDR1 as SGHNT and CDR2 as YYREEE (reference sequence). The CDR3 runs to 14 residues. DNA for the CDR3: TGTGCCAGCAGCTGGGGACAGGGGACAGATACGCAGTATTTT. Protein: CASSWGQGTDTQYF.